This is a list of T cell receptor beta chains from one sample in a study of CD8+ T cells in alopecia areata. Clones were sequenced by immunoSEQ multiplex PCR, and TCRdb holds only the in-frame ones, with some missing. This table holds about 170,000 clones, about 61% found once. The sequencing here drew on CD4+ T cells sorted from blood, taken at approximately week 60, from a patient treated with tofacitinib. The source is a human donor with alopecia areata. CDR3s include the opening cysteine and the closing phenylalanine or tryptophan. D genes are given only for firm matches. The listing skips clone size in some rows; elsewhere it reads once, few, many or a size class.

abundance: .
v_gene: TRBV9
j_gene: TRBJ2-7
d_gene: .
CDR3aa: CASSPRRGNYEQYF
CDR3nt: TGTGCCAGCAGCCCGCGGAGGGGCAACTACGAGCAGTACTTC

abundance: .
v_gene: TRBV29-1
j_gene: TRBJ1-2
d_gene: .
CDR3aa: CSVESQRIYGYTF
CDR3nt: TGCAGCGTTGAATCGCAGCGAATTTATGGCTACACCTTC

abundance: .
v_gene: TRBV30
j_gene: TRBJ2-2
d_gene: .
CDR3aa: CAWSVLGGNTGELFF
CDR3nt: TGTGCCTGGAGTGTATTAGGGGGAAACACCGGGGAGCTGTTTTTT

abundance: .
v_gene: TRBV2
j_gene: TRBJ2-2
d_gene: .
CDR3aa: CASTLYTGELFF
CDR3nt: TGTGCCAGCACATTATACACCGGGGAGCTGTTTTTT

abundance: .
v_gene: TRBV30
j_gene: TRBJ1-4
d_gene: TRBD1
CDR3aa: CAYQTGTGNEKLFF
CDR3nt: TGTGCCTACCAAACCGGGACAGGGAATGAAAAACTGTTTTTT

abundance: .
v_gene: TRBV9
j_gene: TRBJ2-1
d_gene: TRBD1
CDR3aa: CASSARQGTPINEQFF
CDR3nt: TGTGCCAGCAGCGCTCGACAGGGAACACCTATCAATGAGCAGTTCTTC

abundance: medium-sized
v_gene: TRBV25-1
j_gene: TRBJ2-3
d_gene: .
CDR3aa: CASSEQGANPSTDTQYF
CDR3nt: TGTGCCAGCAGTGAACAAGGGGCCAACCCTAGCACAGATACGCAGTATTTT

abundance: .
v_gene: TRBV30
j_gene: TRBJ1-6
d_gene: .
CDR3aa: CAWSGPGRTNSPLHF
CDR3nt: TGTGCCTGGAGTGGACCCGGACGGACTAATTCACCCCTCCACTTT

abundance: .
v_gene: TRBV25-1
j_gene: TRBJ2-1
d_gene: TRBD1
CDR3aa: CASSEQTWTGLNEQFF
CDR3nt: TGTGCCAGCAGTGAACAAACCTGGACAGGGCTCAATGAGCAGTTCTTC

abundance: few
v_gene: TRBV6-5
j_gene: TRBJ1-2
d_gene: TRBD1
CDR3aa: CASSRDSLYGYTF
CDR3nt: TGTGCCAGCAGCCGGGACAGCCTCTATGGCTACACCTTC

abundance: .
v_gene: TRBV10-3
j_gene: TRBJ2-2
d_gene: .
CDR3aa: CAIRGGLHTGELFF
CDR3nt: TGTGCCATCAGGGGGGGACTTCACACCGGGGAGCTGTTTTTT

abundance: .
v_gene: TRBV5-1
j_gene: TRBJ2-3
d_gene: .
CDR3aa: CASSLGGLVRTDTQYF
CDR3nt: TGCGCCAGCAGCCTAGGCGGGCTAGTACGCACAGATACGCAGTATTTT

abundance: .
v_gene: TRBV18
j_gene: TRBJ2-2
d_gene: TRBD1
CDR3aa: CASSTTGVDTGELFF
CDR3nt: TGTGCCAGCTCAACTACAGGGGTGGACACCGGGGAGCTGTTTTTT

abundance: few
v_gene: TRBV29-1
j_gene: TRBJ2-1
d_gene: TRBD2
CDR3aa: CSASGGARNEQFF
CDR3nt: TGCAGCGCAAGCGGGGGGGCCAGGAATGAGCAGTTCTTC

abundance: .
v_gene: TRBV6-6
j_gene: TRBJ1-5
d_gene: .
CDR3aa: CASSETVTNQPQHF
CDR3nt: TGTGCCAGCAGTGAGACAGTTACCAATCAGCCCCAGCATTTT

abundance: .
v_gene: TRBV5-4
j_gene: TRBJ2-2
d_gene: .
CDR3aa: CASSLVGTGELFF
CDR3nt: TGTGCCAGCAGCTTGGTGGGCACCGGGGAGCTGTTTTTT

abundance: .
v_gene: TRBV19
j_gene: TRBJ2-7
d_gene: .
CDR3aa: CASSRQTTNSYEQYF
CDR3nt: TGTGCCAGTAGCCGACAGACCACGAACTCCTACGAGCAGTACTTC

abundance: .
v_gene: TRBV7-2
j_gene: TRBJ1-4
d_gene: .
CDR3aa: CASRQGRGREKLFF
CDR3nt: TGTGCCAGCAGACAGGGACGGGGCCGCGAAAAACTGTTTTTT

abundance: few
v_gene: TRBV10-3
j_gene: TRBJ2-7
d_gene: TRBD1
CDR3aa: CAISEGQGYEQYF
CDR3nt: TGTGCCATCAGTGAGGGACAGGGCTACGAGCAGTACTTC

abundance: .
v_gene: TRBV7-2
j_gene: TRBJ2-7
d_gene: .
CDR3aa: CASSLSSREQYF
CDR3nt: TGTGCCAGCAGCTTAAGTTCGAGGGAGCAGTACTTC

abundance: .
v_gene: TRBV29-1
j_gene: TRBJ1-1
d_gene: .
CDR3aa: CSVGRGNTEAFF
CDR3nt: TGCAGCGTTGGTCGGGGGAACACTGAAGCTTTCTTT

abundance: .
v_gene: TRBV20-1
j_gene: TRBJ2-4
d_gene: .
CDR3aa: CSARQLDIQYF
CDR3nt: TGCAGTGCTAGGCAGCTAGACATTCAGTACTTC

abundance: .
v_gene: TRBV29-1
j_gene: TRBJ2-5
d_gene: TRBD2
CDR3aa: CSVQRGGRETQYF
CDR3nt: TGCAGCGTCCAACGGGGGGGCCGGGAGACCCAGTACTTC

abundance: .
v_gene: TRBV18
j_gene: TRBJ2-3
d_gene: .
CDR3aa: CASSPKDTQYF
CDR3nt: TGTGCCAGCTCACCAAAGGATACGCAGTATTTT